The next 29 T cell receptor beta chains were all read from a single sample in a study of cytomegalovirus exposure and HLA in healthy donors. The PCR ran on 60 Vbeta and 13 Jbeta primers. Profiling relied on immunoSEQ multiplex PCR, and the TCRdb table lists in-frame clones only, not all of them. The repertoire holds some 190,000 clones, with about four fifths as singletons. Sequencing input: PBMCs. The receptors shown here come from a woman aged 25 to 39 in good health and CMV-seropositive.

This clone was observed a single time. The CDR3: CASTSPYNEQFF. The CDR3 bases are TGTGCCAGCACCTCCCCTTACAATGAGCAGTTCTTC. The chain has TRBV25-1 and TRBJ2-1; the D is unclear. V lost 7 bases and J 4 bases, leaving 8 bases between the germline ends. CDR1 is MGHDK and CDR2 is SYGVNS in the germline V gene. The CDR3 spans 12 residues.

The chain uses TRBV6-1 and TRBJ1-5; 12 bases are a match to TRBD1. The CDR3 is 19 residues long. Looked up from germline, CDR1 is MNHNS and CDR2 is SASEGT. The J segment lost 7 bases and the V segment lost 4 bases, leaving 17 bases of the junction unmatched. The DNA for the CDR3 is TGTGCCAGCAGTGGTCGCAGAATATCGGGACAGGGGGCAGGGCAGCCCCAGCATTTT. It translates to CASSGRRISGQGAGQPQHF.

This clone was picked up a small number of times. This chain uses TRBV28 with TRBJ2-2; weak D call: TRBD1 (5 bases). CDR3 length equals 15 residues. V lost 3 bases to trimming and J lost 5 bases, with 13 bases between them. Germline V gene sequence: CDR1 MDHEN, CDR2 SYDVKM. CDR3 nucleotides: TGTGCCAGCAGTTTCGCGGTTGGGGCAACCGGGGAGCTGTTTTTT. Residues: CASSFAVGATGELFF.

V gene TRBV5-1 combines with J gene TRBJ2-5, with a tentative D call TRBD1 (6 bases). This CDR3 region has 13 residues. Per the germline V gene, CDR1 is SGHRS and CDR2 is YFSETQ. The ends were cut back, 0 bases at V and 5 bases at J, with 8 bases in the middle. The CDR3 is CASSLGGLETQYF. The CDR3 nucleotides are TGCGCCAGCAGCTTGGGGGGGCTGGAGACCCAGTACTTC.

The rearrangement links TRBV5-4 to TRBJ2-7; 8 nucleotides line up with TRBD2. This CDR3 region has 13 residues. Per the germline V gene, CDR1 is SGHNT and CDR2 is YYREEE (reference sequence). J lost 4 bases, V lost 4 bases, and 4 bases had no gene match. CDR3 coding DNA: TGTGCCAGCAGCCTCGGGGGGGGTTACGAGCAGTACTTC. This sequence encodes CASSLGGGYEQYF.

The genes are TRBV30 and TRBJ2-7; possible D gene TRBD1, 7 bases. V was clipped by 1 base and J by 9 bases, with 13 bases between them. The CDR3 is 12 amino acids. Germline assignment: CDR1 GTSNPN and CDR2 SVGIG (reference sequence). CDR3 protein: CAWSETGRGQYF. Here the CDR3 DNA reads TGTGCCTGGAGTGAGACAGGGCGGGGGCAGTACTTC.

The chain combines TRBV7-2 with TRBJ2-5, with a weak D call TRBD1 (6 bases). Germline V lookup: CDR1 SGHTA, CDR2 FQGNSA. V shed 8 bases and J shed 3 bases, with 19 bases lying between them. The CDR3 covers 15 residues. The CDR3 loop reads CASAQPGTLKETQYF. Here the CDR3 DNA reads TGTGCCAGCGCGCAACCCGGGACACTTAAAGAGACCCAGTACTTC. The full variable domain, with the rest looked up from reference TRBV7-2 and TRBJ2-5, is GAGVSQSPSNKVTEKGKDVELRCDPISGHTALYWYRQSLGQGLEFLIYFQGNSAPDKSGLPSDRFSAERTGGSVSTLTIQRTQQEDSAVYLCASAQPGTLKETQYFGPGTRLLVL.

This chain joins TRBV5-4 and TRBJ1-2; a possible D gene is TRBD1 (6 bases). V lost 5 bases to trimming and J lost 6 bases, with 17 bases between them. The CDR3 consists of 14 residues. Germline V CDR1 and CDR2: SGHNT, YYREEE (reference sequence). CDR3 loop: CASSWGQGGNGYTF. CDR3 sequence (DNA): TGTGCCAGCAGTTGGGGACAAGGAGGCAATGGCTACACCTTC.

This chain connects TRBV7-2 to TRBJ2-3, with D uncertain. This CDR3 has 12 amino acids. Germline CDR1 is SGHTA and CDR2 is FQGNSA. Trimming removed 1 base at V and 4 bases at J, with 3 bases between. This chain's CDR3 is CASSLGPDTQYF. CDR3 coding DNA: TGTGCCAGCAGCTTAGGGCCAGATACGCAGTATTTT.

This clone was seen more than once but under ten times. The CDR3 sequence: CASSAGTGGNTEAFF. For the CDR3, the DNA is TGTGCCAGCTCTGCCGGGACAGGGGGGAACACTGAAGCTTTCTTT. The V call is TRBV6-1, the J call TRBJ1-1, with TRBD1 matching 11 bases. J was trimmed by 1 base and V by 8 bases; bases with no gene match: 6. The CDR3 sequence is 15 residues long. Germline CDR1 is MNHNS and CDR2 is SASEGT.

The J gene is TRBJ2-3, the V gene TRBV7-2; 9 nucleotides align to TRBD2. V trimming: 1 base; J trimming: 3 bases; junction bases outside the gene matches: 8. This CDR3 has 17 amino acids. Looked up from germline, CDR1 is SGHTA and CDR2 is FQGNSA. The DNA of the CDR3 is TGTGCCAGCAGCTTAGGGATAGCGGGAGAGGGGACAGATACGCAGTATTTT. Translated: CASSLGIAGEGTDTQYF.

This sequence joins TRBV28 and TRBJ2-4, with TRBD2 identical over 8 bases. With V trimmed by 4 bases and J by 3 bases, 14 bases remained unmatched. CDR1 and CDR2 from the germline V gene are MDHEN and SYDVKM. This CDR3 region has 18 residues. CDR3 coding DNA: TGTGCCAGCAGTTCAATAGCGGGATCTCGTAGCGACAAAAACATTCAGTACTTC. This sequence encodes CASSSIAGSRSDKNIQYF.

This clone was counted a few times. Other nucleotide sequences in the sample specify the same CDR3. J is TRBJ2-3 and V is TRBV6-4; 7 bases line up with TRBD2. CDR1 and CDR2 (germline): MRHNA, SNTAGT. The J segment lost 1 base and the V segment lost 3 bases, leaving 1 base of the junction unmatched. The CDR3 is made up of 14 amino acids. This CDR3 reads CASSEAGGTDTQYF. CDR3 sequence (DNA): TGTGCCAGCAGTGAGGCGGGAGGCACAGATACGCAGTATTTT.

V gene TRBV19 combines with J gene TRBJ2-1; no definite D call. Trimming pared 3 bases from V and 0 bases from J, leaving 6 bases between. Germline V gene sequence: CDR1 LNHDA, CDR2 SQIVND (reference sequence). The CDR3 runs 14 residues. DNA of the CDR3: TGTGCCAGTAGTATCTCCAGCTCCTACAATGAGCAGTTCTTC. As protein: CASSISSSYNEQFF. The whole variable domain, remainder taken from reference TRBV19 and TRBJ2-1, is DGGITQSPKYLFRKEGQNVTLSCEQNLNHDAMYWYRQDPGQGLRLIYYSQIVNDFQKGDIAEGYSVSREKKESFPLTVTSAQKNPTAFYLCASSISSSYNEQFFGPGTRLTVL.

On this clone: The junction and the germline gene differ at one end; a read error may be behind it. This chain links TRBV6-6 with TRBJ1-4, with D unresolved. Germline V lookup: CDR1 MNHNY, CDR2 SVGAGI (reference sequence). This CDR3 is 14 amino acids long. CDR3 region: CASSYGAPKEKLFF. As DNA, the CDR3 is TGTGCCAGCAGTTACGGTGCCCCTAAAGAAAAACTGTTTTTT.

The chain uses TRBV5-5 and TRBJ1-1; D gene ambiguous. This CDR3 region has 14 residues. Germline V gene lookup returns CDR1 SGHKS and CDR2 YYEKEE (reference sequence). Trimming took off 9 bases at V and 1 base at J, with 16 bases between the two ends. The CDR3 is CATSRMGQNTEAFF. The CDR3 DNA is TGTGCCACGAGCAGGATGGGCCAGAACACTGAAGCTTTCTTT.

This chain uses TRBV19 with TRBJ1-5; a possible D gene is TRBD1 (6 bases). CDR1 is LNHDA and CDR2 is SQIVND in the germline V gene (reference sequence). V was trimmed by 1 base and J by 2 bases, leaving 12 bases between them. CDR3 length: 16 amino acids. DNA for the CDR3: TGTGCCAGTAGTATAGGATGGGGGCTCGGCAATCAGCCCCAGCATTTT. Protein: CASSIGWGLGNQPQHF.

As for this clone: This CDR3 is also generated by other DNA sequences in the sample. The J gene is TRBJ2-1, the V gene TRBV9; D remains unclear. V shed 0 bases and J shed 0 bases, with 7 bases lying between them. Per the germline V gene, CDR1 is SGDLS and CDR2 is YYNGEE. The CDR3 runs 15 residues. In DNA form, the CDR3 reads TGTGCCAGCAGCGTAGTCGATAGCTCCTACAATGAGCAGTTCTTC. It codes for CASSVVDSSYNEQFF. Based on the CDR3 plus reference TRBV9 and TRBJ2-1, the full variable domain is DSGVTQTPKHLITATGQRVTLRCSPRSGDLSVYWYQQSLDQGLQFLIQYYNGEERAKGNILERFSAQQFPDLHSELNLSSLELGDSALYFCASSVVDSSYNEQFFGPGTRLTVL.

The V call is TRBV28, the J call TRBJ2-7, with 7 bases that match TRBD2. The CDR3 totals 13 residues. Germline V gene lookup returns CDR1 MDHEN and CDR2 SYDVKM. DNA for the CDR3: TGTGCAACCTTGGGGACTACTATCTACGAGCAGTACTTC. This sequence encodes CATLGTTIYEQYF.

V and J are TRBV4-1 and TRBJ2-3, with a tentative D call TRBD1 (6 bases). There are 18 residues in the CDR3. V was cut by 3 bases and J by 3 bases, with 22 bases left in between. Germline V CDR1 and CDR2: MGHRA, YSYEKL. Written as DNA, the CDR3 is TGCGCCAGCAGCCACGACAGGCGCTCCTTCCCGGGGACAGATACGCAGTATTTT. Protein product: CASSHDRRSFPGTDTQYF.

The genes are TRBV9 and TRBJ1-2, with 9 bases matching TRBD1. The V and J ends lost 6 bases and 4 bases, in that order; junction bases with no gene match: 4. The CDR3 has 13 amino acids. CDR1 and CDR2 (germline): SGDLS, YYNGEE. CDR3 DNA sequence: TGTGCCAGCAAAGGACAGGGGCCCTATGGCTACACCTTC. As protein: CASKGQGPYGYTF.

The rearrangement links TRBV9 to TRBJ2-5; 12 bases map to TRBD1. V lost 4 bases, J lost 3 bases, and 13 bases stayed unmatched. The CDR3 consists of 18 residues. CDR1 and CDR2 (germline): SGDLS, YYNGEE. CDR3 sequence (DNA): TGTGCCAGCAGCCCCCTGGGACAGGGGGCAGTTTTTGAAGAGACCCAGTACTTC. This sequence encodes CASSPLGQGAVFEETQYF.

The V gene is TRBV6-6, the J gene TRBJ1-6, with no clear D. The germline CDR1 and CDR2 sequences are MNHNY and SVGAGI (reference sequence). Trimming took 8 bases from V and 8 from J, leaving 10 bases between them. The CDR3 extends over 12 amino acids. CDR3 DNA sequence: TGTGCCAGCCTGCGGGAAGATTCACCCCTCCACTTT. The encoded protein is CASLREDSPLHF.

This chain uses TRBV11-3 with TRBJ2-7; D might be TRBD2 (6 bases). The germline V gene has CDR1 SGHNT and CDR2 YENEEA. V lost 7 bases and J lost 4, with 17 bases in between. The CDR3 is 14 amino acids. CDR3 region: CASTRDSLIYEQYF. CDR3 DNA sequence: TGTGCCAGCACCCGGGACTCCCTGATATACGAGCAGTACTTC. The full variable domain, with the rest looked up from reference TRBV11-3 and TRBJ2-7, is EAGVVQSPRYKIIEKKQPVAFWCNPISGHNTLYWYLQNLGQGPELLIRYENEEAVDDSQLPKDRFSAERLKGVDSTLKIQPAELGDSAVYLCASTRDSLIYEQYFGPGTRLTVT.

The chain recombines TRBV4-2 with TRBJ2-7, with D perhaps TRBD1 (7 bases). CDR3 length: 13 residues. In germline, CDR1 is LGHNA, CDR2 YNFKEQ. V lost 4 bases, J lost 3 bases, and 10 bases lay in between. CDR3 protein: CASSRGTDYEQYF. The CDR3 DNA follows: TGTGCCAGCAGCCGCGGGACAGACTACGAGCAGTACTTC.

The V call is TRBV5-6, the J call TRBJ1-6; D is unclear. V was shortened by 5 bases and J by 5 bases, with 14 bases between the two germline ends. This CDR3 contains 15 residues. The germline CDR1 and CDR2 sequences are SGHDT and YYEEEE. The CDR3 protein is CASRELGGDNSPLHF. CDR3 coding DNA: TGTGCCAGCAGGGAACTAGGAGGAGATAATTCACCCCTCCACTTT.

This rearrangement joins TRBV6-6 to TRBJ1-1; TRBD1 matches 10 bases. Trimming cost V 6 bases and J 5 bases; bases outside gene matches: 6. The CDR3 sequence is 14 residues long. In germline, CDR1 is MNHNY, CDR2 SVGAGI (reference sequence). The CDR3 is CASRRGTGDTEAFF. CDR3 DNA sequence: TGTGCCAGCAGAAGAGGGACAGGGGATACTGAAGCTTTCTTT.

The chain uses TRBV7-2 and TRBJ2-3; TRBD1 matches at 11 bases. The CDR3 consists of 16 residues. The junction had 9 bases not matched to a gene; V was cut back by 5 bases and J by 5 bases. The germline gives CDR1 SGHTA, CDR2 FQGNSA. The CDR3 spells CASSPTRTGGRDTQYF. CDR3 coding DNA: TGTGCCAGCAGCCCCACCCGGACAGGGGGCAGAGATACGCAGTATTTT.

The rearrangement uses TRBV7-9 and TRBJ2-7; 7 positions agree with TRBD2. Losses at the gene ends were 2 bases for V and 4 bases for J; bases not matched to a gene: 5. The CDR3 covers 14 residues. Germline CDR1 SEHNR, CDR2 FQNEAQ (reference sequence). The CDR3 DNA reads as TGTGCCAGCAGCTTAATCGGGGGAGGGTACGAGCAGTACTTC. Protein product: CASSLIGGGYEQYF.